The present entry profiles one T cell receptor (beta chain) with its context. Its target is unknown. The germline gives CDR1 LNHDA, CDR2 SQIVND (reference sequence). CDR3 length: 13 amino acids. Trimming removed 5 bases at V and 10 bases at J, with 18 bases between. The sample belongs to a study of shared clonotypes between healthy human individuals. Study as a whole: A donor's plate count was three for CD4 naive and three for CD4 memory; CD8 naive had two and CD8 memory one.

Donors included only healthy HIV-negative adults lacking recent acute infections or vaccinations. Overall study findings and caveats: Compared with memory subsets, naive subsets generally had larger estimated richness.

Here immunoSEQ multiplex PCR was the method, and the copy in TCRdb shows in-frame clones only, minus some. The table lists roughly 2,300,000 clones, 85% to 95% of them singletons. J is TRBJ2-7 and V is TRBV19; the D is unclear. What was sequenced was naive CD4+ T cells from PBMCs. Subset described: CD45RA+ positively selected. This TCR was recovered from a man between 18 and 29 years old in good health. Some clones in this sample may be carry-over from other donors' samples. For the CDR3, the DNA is TGTGCCAGTAGTCCTAAAAACCCCTACGGCCAGTACTTC. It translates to CASSPKNPYGQYF.